Listed here are 27 T cell receptor beta chains from one sample, sequenced in a study of tumour-infiltrating T cells in Burkitt lymphoma (dated by TCRdb to 2020 to 2021). Library preparation was by the immunoSEQ multiplex PCR assay. TCRdb retrieved this table from immuneACCESS and kept in-frame rearrangements only. Not all clones are present; in checked studies, unresolved V genes account for under half, and no reason is known for the remainder. The sample has approximately 1,700 clones on record, approximately 70% of them singletons. Of the sample, roughly 43% is held by the ten largest clones. Specimen: tumor tissue. Receptors originate from a human donor with diffuse large B-cell lymphoma.

The chain joins TRBV25-1 to TRBJ1-1; tentative D call: TRBD1 (6 bases). The V gene lost 5 bases and the J gene lost 1 base, with 11 bases spanning the gap. The germline V gene encodes CDR1 MGHDK and CDR2 SYGVNS. The CDR3 runs 14 residues. CDR3 protein: CASSLGHPNTEAFF. The CDR3 nucleotides read TGTGCCAGCAGTTTGGGACACCCGAACACTGAAGCTTTCTTT.

This clone was seen a handful of times. The J gene is TRBJ1-3, the V gene TRBV5-6; 10 bases are shared with TRBD1. The germline V gene encodes CDR1 SGHDT and CDR2 YYEEEE. The CDR3 has 14 residues. V lost 5 bases, J lost 8 bases, and 7 bases stayed unmatched. CDR3 in amino acids: CASRNLDRGHTIYF. The CDR3 region has the DNA TGTGCCAGCAGAAATTTAGACAGGGGGCACACCATATATTTT. The whole variable domain, filled in from reference TRBV5-6 and TRBJ1-3, reads DAGVTQSPTHLIKTRGQQVTLRCSPKSGHDTVSWYQQALGQGPQFIFQYYEEEERQRGNFPDRFSGHQFPNYSSELNVNALLLGDSALYLCASRNLDRGHTIYFGEGSWLTVV.

V usage is TRBV27 and J usage is TRBJ1-4; D gene unclear. The CDR3 has 15 residues. The germline V gene has CDR1 MNHEY and CDR2 SMNVEV (reference sequence). V lost 8 bases to trimming and J lost 4 bases, with 17 bases between them. CDR3 protein: CASALMGRSNEKLFF. Here the CDR3 DNA reads TGTGCCAGCGCCCTCATGGGCAGGAGTAATGAAAAACTGTTTTTT.

The J gene is TRBJ2-1, the V gene TRBV27; no definite D call. Trimming took off 8 bases at V and 10 bases at J, with 12 bases between the two ends. The CDR3 covers 11 residues. Per germline, CDR1 MNHEY and CDR2 SMNVEV (reference sequence). The DNA of the CDR3 is TGTGCCAGCCAACGCGGCTGGGAGCAGTTCTTC. Protein: CASQRGWEQFF.

The chain couples TRBV27 to TRBJ2-7; D possibly corresponds to TRBD2 (7 bases). The V end was cut by 5 bases, the J end by 3 bases, with 17 bases between. The CDR3 extends over 15 amino acids. Germline-derived CDR1 and CDR2 are MNHEY and SMNVEV (reference sequence). The CDR3 nucleotides are TGTGCCAGCAGTCCACGGGGGGCGCGATACTACGAGCAGTACTTC. Translation: CASSPRGARYYEQYF.

This rearrangement joins TRBV2 to TRBJ1-6; 7 bases match TRBD1. Germline loops: CDR1 SNHLY, CDR2 FYNNEI. The V gene end was trimmed by 7 bases and the J gene end by 7 bases; junction bases not matched to a gene: 7. This CDR3 has 14 amino acids. CDR3: CASKGDSPNSPLHF. The CDR3 nucleotides read TGTGCCAGCAAGGGGGACAGCCCGAATTCACCCCTCCACTTT.

In DNA, the CDR3 is TGTGCCAGCAGCTTAGGGAGCAGGAGTTACGAGCAGTACTTC. It is translated as CASSLGSRSYEQYF. The chain has TRBV7-8 and TRBJ2-7; D not certain. Deletions cut 1 base from V and 4 bases from J, with 11 bases between. This CDR3 has 14 amino acids. Germline assignment: CDR1 SGHVS and CDR2 FQNEAQ.

The chain combines TRBV11-3 with TRBJ1-4; the match to TRBD1 covers 8 bases. The ends lost 5 bases at V and 2 bases at J; junction bases unmatched: 4. Per germline, CDR1 SGHNT and CDR2 YENEEA. The CDR3 loop spans 15 amino acids. Written as DNA, the CDR3 is TGTGCCAGCAGCCATGGACAGGGCACTAATGAAAAACTGTTTTTT. Amino acids: CASSHGQGTNEKLFF.

As concerns this clone: At one end, the junction sequence differs from germline, possibly due to a read error. The chain joins TRBV7-9 to TRBJ1-2; 7 positions match TRBD1. Germline lookup yields CDR1 SEHNR and CDR2 FQNEAQ (reference sequence). The CDR3 runs 15 residues. CDR3 bases: TGTGTCAGCAGCCCCCTGACAGGGTCCCTCTATGGCTACACCTTC. Translation gives CVSSPLTGSLYGYTF.

The gene calls are TRBV13 and TRBJ2-3; 8 bases agree with TRBD2. The V segment lost 2 bases and the J segment 2 bases; nucleotides outside the gene matches: 6. The CDR3 extends over 16 amino acids. CDR1 is PRHDT, CDR2 FYEKMQ, per germline (reference sequence). The CDR3 is CASSLRGGGDTDTQYF. Here the CDR3 DNA reads TGTGCCAGCAGCTTACGGGGGGGTGGGGACACAGATACGCAGTATTTT.

This clone was found a few times. The gene calls are TRBV5-1 and TRBJ1-2; 9 bases map to TRBD1. Germline CDR1 SGHRS, CDR2 YFSETQ. The CDR3 covers 17 residues. The trim removed 7 bases at V and 0 bases at J, leaving 13 bases unmatched. The CDR3 nucleotides read TGCGCCAGCTGTCAAGGGGACAGGGACCTCACTAACTATGGCTACACCTTC. As protein: CASCQGDRDLTNYGYTF.

This clone has only a few counts. The chain recombines TRBV4-2 with TRBJ2-1; 7 bases fit TRBD2. CDR1 and CDR2 (germline): LGHNA, YNFKEQ. The junction had 13 bases not matched to a gene; V was cut back by 2 bases and J by 0 bases. This CDR3 region has 19 residues. CDR3 amino acids: CASSQYRGGRQGSYNEQFF. CDR3 sequence (DNA): TGTGCCAGCAGCCAATATCGGGGAGGGAGACAAGGCTCCTACAATGAGCAGTTCTTC.

This clone has more than one count but fewer than ten. The chain is built from TRBV9 and TRBJ2-6; D is possibly TRBD2 (7 bases). The CDR3 has 20 amino acids. V was cut by 1 base and J by 0 bases, with 20 bases left in between. Germline V CDR1 and CDR2: SGDLS, YYNGEE. The CDR3 DNA reads as TGTGCCAGCAGCGTATTCCCCAACGGGGGGCGAACCTCTGGGGCCAACGTCCTGACTTTC. It yields the protein CASSVFPNGGRTSGANVLTF.

This clone was seen a single time. The rearrangement uses TRBV27 and TRBJ1-5; D is uncertain. The germline CDR1 and CDR2 sequences are MNHEY and SMNVEV (reference sequence). The CDR3 spans 13 residues. V lost 4 bases and J 7 bases, leaving 11 bases between the germline ends. The CDR3 sequence is CASSSSPLQPQHF. DNA of the CDR3: TGTGCCAGCAGTTCCAGTCCGTTACAGCCCCAGCATTTT.

Concerning this clone: The same CDR3 also results from other DNA sequences found in this sample. The CDR3 DNA is TGTGCCAGCAGTCCAGCGGGATACCCCATGGATGAGCAGTTCTTC. It codes for CASSPAGYPMDEQFF. The V call is TRBV5-8, the J call TRBJ2-1; TRBD2 agrees at 7 bases. Looked up from germline, CDR1 is SGHTS and CDR2 is YDEGEE. The CDR3 loop spans 15 amino acids. V was pared by 5 bases and J by 8 bases, with 13 bases of the junction left unmatched.

Remarks on this clone: One end of the junction varies from germline; a read error may be responsible. Other nucleotide sequences in the sample specify the same CDR3. The V gene is TRBV19, the J gene TRBJ1-5; D gene ambiguous. Germline V gene lookup returns CDR1 LNHDA and CDR2 SQIVND (reference sequence). The CDR3 has 12 amino acids. CDR3 protein: CATGPGNQPQHF. CDR3 nucleotides: TGTGCCACCGGGCCCGGGAATCAGCCTCAGCATTTT.

The V gene is TRBV7-8, the J gene TRBJ1-5; 9 bases map to TRBD1. The germline gives CDR1 SGHVS, CDR2 FQNEAQ. This CDR3 has 14 residues. The J segment lost 9 bases and the V segment lost 5 bases, leaving 8 bases of the junction unmatched. CDR3 protein: CASSPVTGGLPQHF. CDR3 in DNA: TGTGCCAGCAGCCCCGTTACAGGGGGCCTGCCCCAGCATTTT.

J is TRBJ2-5 and V is TRBV7-9; TRBD2 matches at 11 bases. Germline CDR1 reads SEHNR; CDR2 reads FQNEAQ (reference sequence). The V gene end was trimmed by 11 bases and the J gene end by 3 bases; junction bases not matched to a gene: 5. This CDR3 has 13 residues. The CDR3 nucleotides are TGTGCCGGGCTGACTAGCGGGAAAGAGACCCAGTACTTC. It translates to CAGLTSGKETQYF.

V and J are TRBV5-4 and TRBJ2-5; D assignment may be TRBD1 or TRBD2 (6 bases each). This CDR3 spans 13 amino acids. Trimming shortened V by 10 bases and J by 5 bases, and 18 bases separated the two germline ends. The germline gives CDR1 SGHNT, CDR2 YYREEE (reference sequence). In DNA form, the CDR3 reads TGTGCCTTCCGAGAGAGGAGGGGGGAGACCCAGTACTTC. Amino acid sequence: CAFRERRGETQYF.

The chain couples TRBV10-1 to TRBJ1-2; 9 bases are a match to TRBD1. The germline gives CDR1 WNHNN, CDR2 SYGVQD (reference sequence). Trimming cost V 6 bases and J 4 bases; bases outside gene matches: 3. CDR3 size: 13 residues. As DNA, the CDR3 is TGCGCCAGCAGACAGGGGGCGACCTATGGCTACACCTTC. Translation: CASRQGATYGYTF.

The V gene is TRBV9, the J gene TRBJ1-1; tentative D call: TRBD1 (6 bases). The CDR3 contains 14 residues. Trimming pared 2 bases from V and 1 base from J, leaving 9 bases between. Germline CDR1 reads SGDLS; CDR2 reads YYNGEE. The CDR3 coding sequence is TGTGCCAGCAGCGTGGACAGCAAGAACACTGAAGCTTTCTTT. This gives the protein CASSVDSKNTEAFF.

This clone was picked up a small number of times. V usage is TRBV18 and J usage is TRBJ1-1; D is perhaps TRBD1 (5 bases). The length of the CDR3 is 13 residues. V lost 3 bases to trimming and J lost 0 bases, with 5 bases between them. The germline gives CDR1 KGHSH, CDR2 LQKENI. CDR3 sequence: CASSPGLNTEAFF. The CDR3 DNA sequence: TGTGCCAGCTCACCGGGACTGAACACTGAAGCTTTCTTT.

This clone was counted only a few times. The chain combines TRBV4-1 with TRBJ2-7, with 10 bases fitting TRBD1. The CDR3 sequence is 16 residues long. CDR1 and CDR2 from the germline V gene are MGHRA and YSYEKL. The J segment lost 6 bases and the V segment lost 3 bases, leaving 11 bases of the junction unmatched. In nucleotides, the CDR3 is TGCGCCAGCAGCCAGGCCCCGGACAGGGGGTATTTCGAGCAGTACTTC. Its translation: CASSQAPDRGYFEQYF.

V gene TRBV7-6 combines with J gene TRBJ2-7; no clear D gene. V was trimmed by 6 bases and J by 1 base, leaving 10 bases between them. Germline lookup yields CDR1 SGHVS and CDR2 FNYEAQ. CDR3 length equals 13 residues. The CDR3 is CASSRDSSYEQYF. CDR3 sequence (DNA): TGTGCCAGCAGTCGCGACTCTTCCTACGAGCAGTACTTC. The full variable domain, its missing parts supplied by reference TRBV7-6 and TRBJ2-7, is GAGVSQSPRYKVTKRGQDVALRCDPISGHVSLYWYRQALGQGPEFLTYFNYEAQQDKSGLPNDRFSAERPEGSISTLTIQRTEQRDSAMYRCASSRDSSYEQYFGPGTRLTVT.

The chain is built from TRBV9 and TRBJ1-2, with D possibly being TRBD1 (6 bases). The CDR3 has 20 residues. V lost 3 bases, J lost 2 bases, and 29 bases lay in between. Germline CDR1 and CDR2: SGDLS and YYNGEE. The CDR3: CASSADRGWGLLGSNYGYTF. For the CDR3, the DNA is TGTGCCAGCAGCGCGGATAGGGGGTGGGGACTTTTAGGATCCAACTATGGCTACACCTTC.

The chain has TRBV7-3 and TRBJ2-1; 9 bases are a match to TRBD2. The V gene end was trimmed by 5 bases and the J gene end by 7 bases; junction bases not matched to a gene: 9. Germline lookup yields CDR1 SGHTA and CDR2 FQGTGA. CDR3 length: 15 amino acids. In DNA, the CDR3 is TGTGCCAGCAGCCGTAGCGGGAGTCGGCGGAATGAGCAGTTCTTC. As protein: CASSRSGSRRNEQFF.

The chain couples TRBV10-2 to TRBJ2-1, with 11 bases fitting TRBD2. Germline values: CDR1 WSHSY, CDR2 SAAADI. This CDR3 contains 14 residues. J gave up 7 bases and V 3 bases, and 2 bases lay outside the gene matches. The CDR3 spells CASSDRTSGNEQFF. CDR3 DNA: TGCGCCAGCAGTGACCGGACTAGCGGGAATGAGCAGTTCTTC.